The next 30 T cell receptor beta chains were all read from a single sample in a study of cytomegalovirus exposure and HLA in healthy donors. The PCR employed 60 Vbeta primers together with 13 Jbeta primers. The repertoire was sequenced with immunoSEQ multiplex PCR; TCRdb's copy has only in-frame clones and lacks some. The sample yields approximately 95,000 clones, 80% to 85% seen once. Input material: PBMCs. The receptors shown here come from a woman in her 70s in good health and CMV-seropositive.

The gene calls are TRBV6-6 and TRBJ2-1; TRBD2 matches 13 bases. The CDR3 covers 14 residues. Per germline, CDR1 MNHNY and CDR2 SVGAGI (reference sequence). After removal of 6 bases from V and 6 bases from J, the junction contained 2 bases not matched to a gene. The CDR3 here is CASSRTSGSNEQFF. DNA of the CDR3: TGTGCCAGCAGCCGGACTAGCGGGAGCAATGAGCAGTTCTTC.

The V gene is TRBV5-1, the J gene TRBJ2-7; TRBD2 matches at 13 bases. V dropped 1 base and J dropped 1; count of bases not matched to a gene: 5. The CDR3 runs 17 residues. Germline CDR1 SGHRS, CDR2 YFSETQ. The CDR3 DNA sequence: TGCGCCAGCAGCTTGACCCGGACTAGCGGGAGTTCCTACGAGCAGTACTTC. Its translation: CASSLTRTSGSSYEQYF.

V is TRBV6-6 and J is TRBJ1-4; no clear D gene. Germline V CDR1 and CDR2: MNHNY, SVGAGI (reference sequence). The V gene lost 3 bases and the J gene lost 1 base, with 9 bases spanning the gap. The length of the CDR3 is 15 residues. The CDR3 coding sequence is TGTGCCAGCAGTTATGGGTCAGGAACTAATGAAAAACTGTTTTTT. Translation gives CASSYGSGTNEKLFF.

The chain recombines TRBV19 with TRBJ2-7, with TRBD1 as a possible D gene (5 bases). Trimming took 3 bases from V and 0 from J, leaving 15 bases between them. This CDR3 comprises 16 residues. Per the germline V gene, CDR1 is LNHDA and CDR2 is SQIVND (reference sequence). CDR3 sequence reads: CASSILSGASSYEQYF. In nucleotides, the CDR3 is TGTGCCAGTAGTATTCTTAGTGGGGCCAGCTCCTACGAGCAGTACTTC.

As regards this clone: One end of the junction fails to match germline, which may point to a read error. This chain's CDR3 is CASSISRSSSSGADVLTF. CDR3 DNA sequence: TGTGCCAGTAGTATATCCAGGAGTTCAAGCTCTGGGGCCGACGTCCTGACTTTC. The gene calls are TRBV19 and TRBJ2-6; TRBD1 is a possible D gene (5 bases). The CDR3 totals 18 residues. Germline assignment: CDR1 LNHDA and CDR2 SQIVND (reference sequence).

The V call is TRBV2, the J call TRBJ2-7, with D perhaps TRBD1 (5 bases). The CDR3 covers 14 residues. Between the trimmed V and J ends, which lost 3 bases and 0 bases, there was a span of 9 bases. CDR1 SNHLY and CDR2 FYNNEI come from the germline V gene. The CDR3 bases are TGTGCCAGCAGTGACAGGGCCTTCTCCTACGAGCAGTACTTC. The encoded protein is CASSDRAFSYEQYF. Using reference TRBV2 and TRBJ2-7 for the parts outside the CDR3, the full variable domain is EPEVTQTPSHQVTQMGQEVILRCVPISNHLYFYWYRQILGQKVEFLVSFYNNEISEKSEIFDDQFSVERPDGSNFTLKIRSTKLEDSAMYFCASSDRAFSYEQYFGPGTRLTVT.

The chain combines TRBV29-1 with TRBJ2-3; 11 nucleotides line up with TRBD1. The J segment lost 4 bases and the V segment lost 4 bases, leaving 4 bases of the junction unmatched. Germline-derived CDR1 and CDR2 are SQVTM and ANQGSEA. CDR3 length: 14 amino acids. CDR3 amino acids: CSVGTGGVPDTQYF. CDR3 nucleotide sequence: TGCAGCGTTGGGACAGGGGGCGTCCCAGATACGCAGTATTTT.

The J gene is TRBJ2-3, the V gene TRBV29-1, with 13 bases that match TRBD2. Trimming took 4 bases from V and 3 from J; bases not matched to a gene: 1. Germline V CDR1 and CDR2: SQVTM, ANQGSEA. The CDR3 contains 14 residues. The CDR3 spells CSVGTSGSTDTQYF. In DNA, the CDR3 is TGCAGCGTTGGGACTAGCGGGAGTACAGATACGCAGTATTTT.

The rearrangement uses TRBV28 and TRBJ1-5, with D maybe TRBD1 (6 bases). Germline V gene sequence: CDR1 MDHEN, CDR2 SYDVKM. The CDR3 runs 15 residues. Trimming removed 3 bases from V and 3 bases from J, with 12 bases in between. CDR3 nucleotides: TGTGCCAGCAGTTTCGGGAGGGGGAACAATCAGCCCCAGCATTTT. Its translation: CASSFGRGNNQPQHF.

The chain combines TRBV5-1 with TRBJ2-3, with D uncertain. Looked up from germline, CDR1 is SGHRS and CDR2 is YFSETQ. This CDR3 comprises 13 residues. V was clipped by 1 base and J by 2 bases, with 5 bases between them. The CDR3 sequence is CASSLQNTDTQYF. CDR3 DNA: TGCGCCAGCAGCTTGCAGAACACAGATACGCAGTATTTT.

This chain links TRBV27 with TRBJ2-7; 11 bases are a match to TRBD1. The CDR3 has 15 residues. Germline CDR1 is MNHEY and CDR2 is SMNVEV (reference sequence). With V trimmed by 6 bases and J by 4 bases, 8 bases remained unmatched. The CDR3 here is CASSPIGQGAYEQYF. The CDR3 DNA reads as TGTGCCAGCAGCCCTATTGGACAGGGGGCATACGAGCAGTACTTC.

This chain joins TRBV5-1 and TRBJ2-3, with TRBD2 matching over 8 bases. Trimming cost V 1 base and J 3 bases; bases outside gene matches: 13. The CDR3 is made up of 18 amino acids. Germline V gene lookup returns CDR1 SGHRS and CDR2 YFSETQ. The CDR3 loop reads CASSLTLASGRGTDTQYF. CDR3 bases: TGCGCCAGCAGCTTGACGTTAGCGAGCGGGAGAGGTACAGATACGCAGTATTTT.

This clone was seen a single time. This chain's CDR3 is CASRPSGGNGYTF. For the CDR3, the DNA is TGTGCCAGCAGGCCCTCGGGGGGTAATGGCTACACCTTC. This sequence joins TRBV14 and TRBJ1-2; D perhaps matches TRBD1 (5 bases). Per germline, CDR1 SGHDN and CDR2 FVKESK. The V gene lost 6 bases and the J gene lost 6 bases, with 14 bases spanning the gap. The CDR3 contains 13 residues.

The rearrangement uses TRBV6-1 and TRBJ2-7, with TRBD1 identical over 9 bases. V lost 2 bases to trimming and J lost 3 bases; unmatched junction nucleotides: 8. CDR1 is MNHNS and CDR2 is SASEGT in the germline V gene. CDR3 length equals 16 residues. The CDR3 bases are TGTGCCAGCAGTGAATGGGGCGGGACAGGGTTCTACGAGCAGTACTTC. Translation: CASSEWGGTGFYEQYF.

This clone has more than one count but fewer than ten. The V and J genes are TRBV19 and TRBJ1-1; a possible D gene is TRBD1 (6 bases). V was clipped by 6 bases and J by 4 bases, with 12 bases between them. The CDR3 spans 13 residues. Germline values: CDR1 LNHDA, CDR2 SQIVND (reference sequence). CDR3 bases: TGTGCCAGTAGACTCAAAGGGGGCACTGAAGCTTTCTTT. It specifies CASRLKGGTEAFF.

This clone was seen only a few times. This chain links TRBV2 with TRBJ1-1; 7 nucleotides agree with TRBD1. This CDR3 contains 13 residues. Germline CDR1 is SNHLY and CDR2 is FYNNEI. V was clipped by 11 bases and J by 1 base; unmatched bases: 7. The CDR3 DNA follows: TGTGCCTGTAAGGGACAGACGAACACTGAAGCTTTCTTT. Translated, it gives CACKGQTNTEAFF.

This clone was observed once. The chain uses TRBV5-6 and TRBJ2-1, with 14 bases identical to TRBD2. Trimming at V came to 0 bases and at J to 4 bases, leaving 9 bases not matched to a gene. The germline gives CDR1 SGHDT, CDR2 YYEEEE. The CDR3 consists of 19 residues. The CDR3, as DNA: TGTGCCAGCAGCTTGGCCCCCGGGACTAGCGGGAGCGGGTACAATGAGCAGTTCTTC. Protein sequence: CASSLAPGTSGSGYNEQFF.

This rearrangement joins TRBV5-1 to TRBJ1-1, with unresolved D. This CDR3 comprises 13 residues. Trimming cost V 4 bases and J 1 base, with 8 bases left between them. Germline CDR1 reads SGHRS; CDR2 reads YFSETQ. The CDR3 spells CASSQTWNTEAFF. The DNA for the CDR3 is TGCGCCAGCAGCCAGACATGGAACACTGAAGCTTTCTTT.

V is TRBV29-1 and J is TRBJ1-1; D is uncertain. This CDR3 contains 13 residues. Per the germline V gene, CDR1 is SQVTM and CDR2 is ANQGSEA. Deletions cut 4 bases from V and 6 bases from J, with 15 bases between. In DNA, the CDR3 is TGCAGCGTTGCGACAACAATGGTCCCTGAAGCTTTCTTT. It encodes CSVATTMVPEAFF.

This clone has more than one count but fewer than ten. This chain links TRBV5-1 with TRBJ1-4, with a possible D match to TRBD1 (6 bases). The germline V gene has CDR1 SGHRS and CDR2 YFSETQ. The CDR3 has 15 residues. V was clipped by 3 bases and J by 7 bases, with 16 bases between them. In DNA form, the CDR3 reads TGCGCCAGCAGCTCGTTGGGACATACGACTGAAAAACTGTTTTTT. Translation: CASSSLGHTTEKLFF. Full variable domain (missing parts from reference TRBV5-1 and TRBJ1-4): KAGVTQTPRYLIKTRGQQVTLSCSPISGHRSVSWYQQTPGQGLQFLFEYFSETQRNKGNFPGRFSGRQFSNSRSEMNVSTLELGDSALYLCASSSLGHTTEKLFFGSGTQLSVL.

V is TRBV7-4 and J is TRBJ2-2; 9 positions agree with TRBD2. J was trimmed by 3 bases and V by 7 bases; bases with no gene match: 9. The CDR3 extends over 16 amino acids. CDR1 is SGHVT and CDR2 is SQSDAQ in the germline V gene. For the CDR3, the DNA is TGTGCCAGCATCCACCCGATAGCGGGAGACACCGGGGAGCTGTTTTTT. This codes for CASIHPIAGDTGELFF.

This chain connects TRBV18 to TRBJ1-5; a weak D match, TRBD1 (5 bases). CDR3 length equals 15 residues. V lost 3 bases and J 1 base, leaving 10 bases between the germline ends. CDR1 and CDR2 (germline): KGHSH, LQKENI. CDR3 sequence reads: CASSPEPGSNQPQHF. CDR3 sequence (DNA): TGTGCCAGCTCACCGGAACCAGGGAGCAATCAGCCCCAGCATTTT.

This sequence joins TRBV28 and TRBJ1-6; TRBD1 matches at 9 bases. J was trimmed by 8 bases and V by 6 bases; bases with no gene match: 5. CDR1 is MDHEN, CDR2 SYDVKM, per germline. CDR3 length: 14 amino acids. CDR3 DNA sequence: TGTGCCAGCAGAACAGGGGGCCTAGATTCACCCCTCCACTTT. Translation gives CASRTGGLDSPLHF.

This clone came up a few times. This chain connects TRBV6-6 to TRBJ1-1; 9 bases are a match to TRBD1. Unmatched junction bases numbered 5, after V lost 2 bases and J lost 1 base. The CDR3 spans 16 residues. The germline CDR1 and CDR2 sequences are MNHNY and SVGAGI (reference sequence). The CDR3 region has the DNA TGTGCCAGCAGTTACGGACACAGGGGGCCGAACACTGAAGCTTTCTTT. Translating gives CASSYGHRGPNTEAFF.

V is TRBV29-1 and J is TRBJ2-1; 9 bases are shared with TRBD1. The J segment lost 3 bases and the V segment lost 7 bases, leaving 1 base of the junction unmatched. The CDR3 covers 12 residues. CDR1 and CDR2 from the germline V gene are SQVTM and ANQGSEA. For the CDR3, the DNA is TGCAGCGGGGACAGGGTCTACAATGAGCAGTTCTTC. It specifies CSGDRVYNEQFF.

The chain is built from TRBV7-2 and TRBJ2-7; no firm D call. This CDR3 is built from 15 residues. Germline V gene sequence: CDR1 SGHTA, CDR2 FQGNSA. V was cut by 1 base and J by 4 bases, with 14 bases left in between. CDR3 residues: CASSLGLERPYEQYF. The DNA for the CDR3 is TGTGCCAGCAGCTTAGGCCTAGAGAGACCTTACGAGCAGTACTTC.

V usage is TRBV27 and J usage is TRBJ2-5, with 10 bases fitting TRBD2. The DNA end favors TRBJ2-7, so the J call may be wrong. Germline V CDR1 and CDR2: MNHEY, SMNVEV (reference sequence). The CDR3 sequence is 16 residues long. CDR3: CASSPLAGGRSYEQYF. CDR3 sequence (DNA): TGTGCCAGCAGTCCCTTAGCGGGAGGCCGTTCCTACGAGCAGTACTTC.

This clone is a singleton in its sample. The genes are TRBV25-1 and TRBJ2-7; possibly TRBD1 for D (5 bases). CDR3 length equals 13 residues. Germline V lookup: CDR1 MGHDK, CDR2 SYGVNS. The V gene lost 3 bases and the J gene lost 6 bases, with 12 bases spanning the gap. The CDR3 DNA is TGTGCCAGCAGTGACCGCAGGGCCAGCGAGCAGTACTTC. Encoded protein: CASSDRRASEQYF.

The chain has TRBV5-6 and TRBJ1-4; maybe TRBD1 (5 bases). CDR1 and CDR2 from the germline V gene are SGHDT and YYEEEE. Trimming took off 1 base at V and 0 bases at J, with 10 bases between the two ends. There are 16 residues in the CDR3. CDR3 sequence: CASSLRRGATNEKLFF. CDR3 coding DNA: TGTGCCAGCAGCTTGAGGAGGGGTGCAACTAATGAAAAACTGTTTTTT.

The chain uses TRBV7-2 and TRBJ2-2; the match to TRBD2 covers 12 bases. Germline CDR1 reads SGHTA; CDR2 reads FQGNSA. V shed 5 bases, J shed 4 bases, and the junction held 8 bases outside the gene matches. CDR3 length: 17 residues. For the CDR3, the DNA is TGTGCCAGCAGCGACCGACTAGCGGGAGCGGGCACCGGGGAGCTGTTTTTT. This codes for CASSDRLAGAGTGELFF.